Ten or more counts support the clone carrying this T cell receptor (beta chain). The data were obtained in a study of T cells in Graves' hyperthyroidism and ophthalmopathy. RNA transcripts gave rise to amplified TCR beta CDR3 regions. The HTBI primer set served for first-round RT-PCR of the TCR CDR3. TCRdb reprocessed the multiplex PCR reads with MiXCR, giving one entry per CDR3 protein. The sample holds a few hundred thousand distinct CDR3 sequences; about 15% are singletons and the top ten take about 33%. Per germline, CDR1 DFQATT and CDR2 SNEGSKA (reference sequence). This CDR3 is 15 amino acids long. V was trimmed by 6 bases and J by 9 bases, leaving 24 bases between them.

This sequence was found in a woman in her thirties with Graves' hyperthyroidism. The sample comprised blood. The rearrangement links TRBV20-1 to TRBJ2-1; D perhaps matches TRBD1 (6 bases). The CDR3 DNA reads TGCAGTGCCCACCGGTTTGGACAAGGGACAAGTGAGCAGTTCTTC. Protein: CSAHRFGQGTSEQFF.